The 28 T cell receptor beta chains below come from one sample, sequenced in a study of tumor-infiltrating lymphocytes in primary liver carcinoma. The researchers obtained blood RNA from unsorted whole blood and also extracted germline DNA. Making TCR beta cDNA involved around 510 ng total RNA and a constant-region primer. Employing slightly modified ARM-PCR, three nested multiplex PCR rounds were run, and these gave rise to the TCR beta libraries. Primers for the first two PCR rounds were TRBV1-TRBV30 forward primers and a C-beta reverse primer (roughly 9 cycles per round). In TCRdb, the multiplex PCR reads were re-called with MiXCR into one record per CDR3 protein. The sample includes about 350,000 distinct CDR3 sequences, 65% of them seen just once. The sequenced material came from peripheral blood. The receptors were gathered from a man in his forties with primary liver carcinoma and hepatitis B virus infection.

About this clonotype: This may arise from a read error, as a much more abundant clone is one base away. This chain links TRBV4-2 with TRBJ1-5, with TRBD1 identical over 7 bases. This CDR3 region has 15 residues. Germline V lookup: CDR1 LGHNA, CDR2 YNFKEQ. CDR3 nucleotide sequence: TGTGTCAGCAGCCCAGGGGGGGCGAGCAATCAGCCCCAGCATTTT. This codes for CVSSPGGASNQPQHF.

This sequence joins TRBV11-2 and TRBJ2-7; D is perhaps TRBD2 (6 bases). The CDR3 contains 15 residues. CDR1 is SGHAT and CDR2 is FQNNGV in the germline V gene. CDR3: CASGVGSGTPYEQYF. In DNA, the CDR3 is TGTGCTAGCGGCGTGGGCTCTGGGACCCCCTACGAGCAGTACTTC.

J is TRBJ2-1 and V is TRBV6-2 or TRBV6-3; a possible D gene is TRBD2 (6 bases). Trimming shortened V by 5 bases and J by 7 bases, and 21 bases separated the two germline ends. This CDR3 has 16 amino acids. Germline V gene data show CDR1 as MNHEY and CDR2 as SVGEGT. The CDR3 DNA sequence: TGTGCCAGCAGTACTCGACTAGTGCCTTTCTATAATGAGCAGTTCTTC. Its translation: CASSTRLVPFYNEQFF.

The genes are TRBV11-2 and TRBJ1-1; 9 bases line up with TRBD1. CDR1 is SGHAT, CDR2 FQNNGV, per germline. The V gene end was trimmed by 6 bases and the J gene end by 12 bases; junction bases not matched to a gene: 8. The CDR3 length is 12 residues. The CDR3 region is CASSSDRGRTFF. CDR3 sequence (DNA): TGTGCCAGCAGTTCGGACAGGGGCCGAACTTTCTTT.

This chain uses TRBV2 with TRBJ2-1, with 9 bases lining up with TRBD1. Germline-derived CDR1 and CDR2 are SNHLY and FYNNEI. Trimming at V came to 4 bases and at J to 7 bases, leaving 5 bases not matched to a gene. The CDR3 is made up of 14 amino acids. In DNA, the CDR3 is TGTGCCAGCAGTGCCGGGACAGGGATGAATGAGCAGTTCTTC. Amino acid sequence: CASSAGTGMNEQFF.

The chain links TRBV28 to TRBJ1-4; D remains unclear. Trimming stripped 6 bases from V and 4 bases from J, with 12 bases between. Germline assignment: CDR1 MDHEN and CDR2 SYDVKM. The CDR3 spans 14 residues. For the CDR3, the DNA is TGTGCCAGCAGCCGGACGGCAATTAATGAAAAACTGTTTTTT. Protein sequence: CASSRTAINEKLFF.

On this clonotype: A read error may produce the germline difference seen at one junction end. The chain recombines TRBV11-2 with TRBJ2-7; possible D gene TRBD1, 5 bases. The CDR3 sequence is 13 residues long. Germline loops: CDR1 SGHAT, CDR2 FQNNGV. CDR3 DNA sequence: TGTGCCAGCAGTTTAGGGGTGGCTGACGAGCAGTACTTC. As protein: CASSLGVADEQYF.

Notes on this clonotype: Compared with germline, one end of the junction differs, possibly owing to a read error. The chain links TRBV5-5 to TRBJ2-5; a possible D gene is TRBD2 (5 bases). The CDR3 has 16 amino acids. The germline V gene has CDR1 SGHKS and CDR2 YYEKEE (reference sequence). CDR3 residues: CANSLDGSERQETQYF. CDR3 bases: TGTGCCAACAGCTTGGATGGTAGCGAACGACAAGAGACCCAGTACTTC.

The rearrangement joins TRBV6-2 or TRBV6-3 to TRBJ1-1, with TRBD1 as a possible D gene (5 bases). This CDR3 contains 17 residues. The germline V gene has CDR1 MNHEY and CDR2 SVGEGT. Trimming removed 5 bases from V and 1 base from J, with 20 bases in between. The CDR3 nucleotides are TGTGCCAGCAGTACCGGGACCGGGCTGGGAGCGAACACTGAAGCTTTCTTT. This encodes CASSTGTGLGANTEAFF.

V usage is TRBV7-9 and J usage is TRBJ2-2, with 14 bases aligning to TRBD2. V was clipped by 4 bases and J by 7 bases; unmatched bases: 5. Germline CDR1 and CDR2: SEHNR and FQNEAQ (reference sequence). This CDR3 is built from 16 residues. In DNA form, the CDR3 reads TGTGCCAGCAGCTCGGGACTAGCGGGAGACCACGGGGAGCTGTTTTTT. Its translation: CASSSGLAGDHGELFF.

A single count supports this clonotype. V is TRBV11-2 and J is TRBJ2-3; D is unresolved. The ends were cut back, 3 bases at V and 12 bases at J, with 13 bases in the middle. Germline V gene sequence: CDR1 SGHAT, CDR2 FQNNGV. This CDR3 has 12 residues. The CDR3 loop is CASSLSTDIQYF. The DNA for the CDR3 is TGTGCCAGCAGCTTGAGCACAGATATACAGTATTTT.

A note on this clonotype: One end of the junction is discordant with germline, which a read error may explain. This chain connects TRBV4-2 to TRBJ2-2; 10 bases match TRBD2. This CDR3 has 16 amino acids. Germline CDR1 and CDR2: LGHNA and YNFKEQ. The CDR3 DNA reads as TGTGCCAACAGCCAAGATCGACTAGCGGGCACCGGGGAGCTGTTTTTC. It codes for CANSQDRLAGTGELFF.

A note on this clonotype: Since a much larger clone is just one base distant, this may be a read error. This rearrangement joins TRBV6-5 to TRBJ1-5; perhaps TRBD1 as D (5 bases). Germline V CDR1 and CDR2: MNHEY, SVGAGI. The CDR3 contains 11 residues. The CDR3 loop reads CVNDSPLPQHF. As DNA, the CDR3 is TGTGTCAACGACAGTCCTTTGCCCCAGCATTTT.

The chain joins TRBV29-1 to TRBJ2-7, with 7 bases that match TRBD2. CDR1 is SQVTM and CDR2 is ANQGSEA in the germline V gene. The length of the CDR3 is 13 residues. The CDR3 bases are TGCTGCGCCGGAGCGGGGAACTCCTACGAGCAGTACGTC. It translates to CCAGAGNSYEQYV.

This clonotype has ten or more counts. As DNA, the CDR3 is TGCGCCAGCGGTTACCTGGGTCAGGGGACCCAGTACTTC. Residues: CASGYLGQGTQYF. The chain uses TRBV4-3 and TRBJ2-5; weak D call: TRBD1 (5 bases). In germline, CDR1 is LGHNA, CDR2 YSLEER. Trimming took off 8 bases at V and 7 bases at J, with 17 bases between the two ends. The CDR3 length is 13 residues.

CDR3 nucleotides: TGTGCCAGCAGCTTTGAGAGGGGTAAGCAGTTCTTC. Translating gives CASSFERGKQFF. The rearrangement uses TRBV11-3 and TRBJ2-1; perhaps D is TRBD1 or TRBD2 (5 bases each). Germline values: CDR1 SGHNT, CDR2 YENEEA. V gave up 3 bases and J gave up 11 bases, with 11 bases separating them. CDR3 size: 12 residues. Supplemented by reference TRBV11-3 and TRBJ2-1, the full variable domain reads EAGVVQSPRYKIIEKKQPVAFWCNPISGHNTLYWYLQNLGQGPELLIRYENEEAVDDSQLPKDRFSAERLKGVDSTLKIQPAELGDSAVYLCASSFERGKQFFGPGTRLTVL.

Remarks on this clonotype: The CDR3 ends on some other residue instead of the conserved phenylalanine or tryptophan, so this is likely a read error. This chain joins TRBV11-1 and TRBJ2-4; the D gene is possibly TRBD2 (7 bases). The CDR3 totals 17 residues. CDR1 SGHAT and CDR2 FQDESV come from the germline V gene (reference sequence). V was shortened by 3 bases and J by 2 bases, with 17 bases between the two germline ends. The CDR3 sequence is CASSFPGTSGTKNIQYL. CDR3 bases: TGTGCCAGCAGCTTTCCCGGGACAAGCGGGACCAAAAACATTCAGTACTTG.

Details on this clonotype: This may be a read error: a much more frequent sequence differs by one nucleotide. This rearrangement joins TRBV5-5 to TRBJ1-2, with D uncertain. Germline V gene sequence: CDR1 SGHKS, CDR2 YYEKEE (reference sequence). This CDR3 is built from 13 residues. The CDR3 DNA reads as TGTGCCAGCAGCTTGCAACAGAGCTATGACTACACCTTC. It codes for CASSLQQSYDYTF.

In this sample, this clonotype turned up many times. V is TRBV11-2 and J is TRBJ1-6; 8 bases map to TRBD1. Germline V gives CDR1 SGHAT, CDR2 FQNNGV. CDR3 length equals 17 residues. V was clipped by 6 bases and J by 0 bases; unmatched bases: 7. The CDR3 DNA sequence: TGTGCCAGCAGTAGCACAGGGGGTAGCTCCTATAATTCACCCCTCCACTTT. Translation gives CASSSTGGSSYNSPLHF. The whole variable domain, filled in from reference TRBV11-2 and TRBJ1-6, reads EAGVAQSPRYKIIEKRQSVAFWCNPISGHATLYWYQQILGQGPKLLIQFQNNGVVDDSQLPKDRFSAERLKGVDSTLKIQPAKLEDSAVYLCASSSTGGSSYNSPLHFGNGTRLTVT.

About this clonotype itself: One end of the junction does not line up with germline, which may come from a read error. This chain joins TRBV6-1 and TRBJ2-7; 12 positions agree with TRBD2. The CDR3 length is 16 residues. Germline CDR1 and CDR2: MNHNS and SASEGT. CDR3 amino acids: CASSTLAGGRTYEQHF. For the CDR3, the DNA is TGTGCCAGCAGTACACTAGCGGGAGGAAGGACCTACGAGCAGCACTTC.

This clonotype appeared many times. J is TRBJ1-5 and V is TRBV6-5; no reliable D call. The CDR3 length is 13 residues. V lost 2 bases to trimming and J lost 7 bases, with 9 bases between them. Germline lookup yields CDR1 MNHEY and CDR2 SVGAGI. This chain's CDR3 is CASSYGPPQPQHF. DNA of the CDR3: TGTGCCAGCAGTTACGGGCCTCCACAGCCCCAGCATTTT.

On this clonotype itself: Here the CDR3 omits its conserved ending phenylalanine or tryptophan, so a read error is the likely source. The CDR3 protein is CASSPVWGAGDGENQYL. The CDR3 DNA sequence: TGTGCCAGCAGCCCCGTTTGGGGAGCGGGAGACGGTGAGAACCAGTACTTA. The J gene is TRBJ2-5, the V gene TRBV11-2; 8 bases fit TRBD2. CDR3 length: 17 residues. Germline CDR1 is SGHAT and CDR2 is FQNNGV.

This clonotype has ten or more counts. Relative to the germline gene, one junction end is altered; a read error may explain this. CDR3 DNA sequence: TGCAGCGTCGAGGGGGGGAACTTTGGCTACACCTTC. Encoded protein: CSVEGGNFGYTF. This chain links TRBV29-1 with TRBJ1-2; TRBD1 might be the D (6 bases). The germline CDR1 and CDR2 sequences are SQVTM and ANQGSEA. The CDR3 loop spans 12 amino acids.

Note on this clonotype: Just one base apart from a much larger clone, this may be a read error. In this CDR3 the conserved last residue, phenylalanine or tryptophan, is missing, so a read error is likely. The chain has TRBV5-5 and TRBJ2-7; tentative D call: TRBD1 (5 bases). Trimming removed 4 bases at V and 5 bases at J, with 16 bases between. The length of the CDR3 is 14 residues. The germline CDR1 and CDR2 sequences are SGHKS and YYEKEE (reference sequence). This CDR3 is CASSPDPLGDEQYL. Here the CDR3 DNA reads TGTGCCAGCAGCCCGGACCCGTTAGGGGACGAGCAGTACCTC.

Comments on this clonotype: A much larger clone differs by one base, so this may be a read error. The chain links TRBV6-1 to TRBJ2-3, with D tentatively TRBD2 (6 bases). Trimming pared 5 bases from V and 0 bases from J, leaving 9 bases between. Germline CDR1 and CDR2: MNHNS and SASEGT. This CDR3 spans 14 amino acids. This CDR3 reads CASSLLASTDTQYF. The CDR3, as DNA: TGTGCCAGCAGTCTACTAGCCAGCACAGATACGCAGTATTTT.

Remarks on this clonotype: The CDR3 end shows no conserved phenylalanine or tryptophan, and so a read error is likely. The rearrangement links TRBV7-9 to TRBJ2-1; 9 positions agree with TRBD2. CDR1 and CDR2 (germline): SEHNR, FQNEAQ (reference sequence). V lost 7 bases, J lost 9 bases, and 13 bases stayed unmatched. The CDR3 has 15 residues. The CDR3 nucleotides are TGTGCCAGCATCCAAGGTACTAGCGGGTTCTCTGAGCAGTTCTCC. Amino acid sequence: CASIQGTSGFSEQFS.

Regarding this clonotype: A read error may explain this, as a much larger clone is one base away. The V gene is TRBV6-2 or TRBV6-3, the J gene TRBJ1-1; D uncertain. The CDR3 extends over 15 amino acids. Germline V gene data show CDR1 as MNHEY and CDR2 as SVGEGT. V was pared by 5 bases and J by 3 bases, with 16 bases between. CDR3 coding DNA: TGTGCCAGCAGTCCGCTTTGGGGTAGTTACACTGAAGCTTTCTTT. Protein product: CASSPLWGSYTEAFF.

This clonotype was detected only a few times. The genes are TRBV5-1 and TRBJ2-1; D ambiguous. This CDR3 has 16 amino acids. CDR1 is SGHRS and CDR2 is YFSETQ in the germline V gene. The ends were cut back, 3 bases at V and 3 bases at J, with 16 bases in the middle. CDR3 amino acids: CASSSAVHPIYNEQFF. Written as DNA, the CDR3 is TGCGCCAGCAGCTCCGCGGTCCACCCCATCTACAATGAGCAGTTCTTC.